These 13 T cell receptor beta chains share one sample of origin, sequenced in a study of T-cell memory formation after mild COVID-19. TCRdb reprocessed the 5' RACE reads via MiXCR and lists one record per CDR3 protein. The data show about 110,000 distinct CDR3 sequences, with 17% seen just once and around 28% held by the top ten. Material: PBMCs or a T cell subset sorted from them (not recorded which). These receptors all come from an adult woman who had mild COVID-19 (a few samples of this study predate the infection). Cell type and time point are not known.

This sequence joins TRBV24-1 and TRBJ2-2; either TRBD1 or TRBD2 may fit D (5 bases each). V lost 6 bases to trimming and J lost 9 bases, with 7 bases between them. This CDR3 is 11 amino acids long. Germline values: CDR1 KGHDR, CDR2 SFDVKD. The CDR3 sequence is CATSWDRELFF. DNA of the CDR3: TGTGCCACCAGTTGGGACCGGGAGCTGTTTTTT.

A few counts support this clonotype. The chain links TRBV15 to TRBJ1-3, with 9 positions matching TRBD1. Per the germline V gene, CDR1 is LNHNV and CDR2 is YYDKDF (reference sequence). V shed 1 base and J 4 bases; nucleotides not matched to a gene: 2. This CDR3 is built from 15 residues. The CDR3 bases are TGTGCCACCAGCAGAGCTACAGGGGGCGGAAACACCATATATTTT. Protein: CATSRATGGGNTIYF.

The rearrangement uses TRBV7-3 and TRBJ2-3; TRBD1 is a possible D gene (5 bases). Germline V gene sequence: CDR1 SGHTA, CDR2 FQGTGA. This CDR3 is 15 amino acids long. The ends were cut back, 5 bases at V and 0 bases at J, with 12 bases in the middle. In nucleotides, the CDR3 is TGTGCCAGCAGCCACGACAGAGCTAGCACAGATACGCAGTATTTT. This translates into CASSHDRASTDTQYF.

This clonotype was detected only a few times. The chain recombines TRBV5-1 with TRBJ1-1; D may be TRBD1 (5 bases). The germline gives CDR1 SGHRS, CDR2 YFSETQ. The CDR3 is 16 amino acids. V dropped 3 bases and J dropped 3 bases, with 18 bases sitting between them. The CDR3 sequence: CASSSGLDREDTEAFF. The DNA of the CDR3 is TGCGCCAGCAGCTCGGGGCTAGACCGGGAGGACACTGAAGCTTTCTTT. The full variable domain, its missing parts supplied by reference TRBV5-1 and TRBJ1-1, is KAGVTQTPRYLIKTRGQQVTLSCSPISGHRSVSWYQQTPGQGLQFLFEYFSETQRNKGNFPGRFSGRQFSNSRSEMNVSTLELGDSALYLCASSSGLDREDTEAFFGQGTRLTVV.

This clonotype was found a few times. The V gene is TRBV24-1, the J gene TRBJ1-1; no clear D gene. The ends were cut back, 6 bases at V and 4 bases at J, with 14 bases in the middle. The CDR3 contains 14 residues. Germline V gene sequence: CDR1 KGHDR, CDR2 SFDVKD. As DNA, the CDR3 is TGTGCCACCAGTTGGTCTAGGTATGGCACTGAAGCTTTCTTT. Its protein is CATSWSRYGTEAFF.

The rearrangement uses TRBV6-2 or TRBV6-3 and TRBJ1-1; no clear D. Germline CDR1 and CDR2: MNHEY and SVGEGT. With 10 bases removed from V and 1 base from J, the gap between germline ends came to 16 bases. This CDR3 is built from 14 residues. The CDR3 sequence is CATLFRLPNTEAFF. CDR3 sequence (DNA): TGTGCCACGCTTTTCCGACTCCCGAACACTGAAGCTTTCTTT.

This chain joins TRBV7-6 and TRBJ2-2; D is undetermined. Between the trimmed V and J ends, which lost 1 base and 7 bases, there was a span of 4 bases. The CDR3 has 12 residues. CDR1 is SGHVS, CDR2 FNYEAQ, per germline. The chain's CDR3 is CASSLGSGELFF. The CDR3 DNA sequence: TGTGCCAGCAGCTTAGGCAGCGGGGAGCTGTTTTTT.

The chain has TRBV12-3 or TRBV12-4 and TRBJ2-3; D may match TRBD1 or TRBD2 (5 bases each). V was cut by 7 bases and J by 10 bases, with 15 bases left in between. The CDR3 runs 12 residues. CDR3 sequence: CASTWDLMAQYF. The CDR3 nucleotides are TGTGCCAGCACCTGGGACCTAATGGCGCAGTATTTT.

This clonotype has more than one count but fewer than ten. This sequence joins TRBV6-5 and TRBJ2-1; D not certain. This CDR3 comprises 14 residues. The germline V gene encodes CDR1 MNHEY and CDR2 SVGAGI. V lost 0 bases and J 3 bases, leaving 6 bases between the germline ends. CDR3 sequence reads: CASSYSSVYNEQFF. The CDR3 DNA reads as TGTGCCAGCAGTTACTCATCGGTCTACAATGAGCAGTTCTTC.

This clonotype has just one count. The genes are TRBV7-8 and TRBJ2-7; 11 nucleotides align to TRBD2. Looked up from germline, CDR1 is SGHVS and CDR2 is FQNEAQ. The trim removed 0 bases at V and 1 base at J, leaving 5 bases unmatched. This CDR3 is built from 17 residues. This chain's CDR3 is CASSLAPGLADSYEQYF. CDR3 nucleotides: TGTGCCAGCAGCTTAGCCCCGGGACTAGCGGATTCCTACGAGCAGTACTTC.

This clonotype appeared many times. This rearrangement joins TRBV15 to TRBJ2-1, with D possibly being TRBD2 (6 bases). This CDR3 has 15 amino acids. CDR1 is LNHNV, CDR2 YYDKDF, per germline (reference sequence). The ends were cut back, 3 bases at V and 7 bases at J, with 16 bases in the middle. CDR3 nucleotide sequence: TGTGCCACCAGCAGTAGCGGCTTCATCGGGAATGAGCAGTTCTTC. Residues: CATSSSGFIGNEQFF. Drawing the rest from reference TRBV15 and TRBJ2-1, the complete variable domain is DAMVIQNPRYQVTQFGKPVTLSCSQTLNHNVMYWYQQKSSQAPKLLFHYYDKDFNNEADTPDNFQSRRPNTSFCFLDIRSPGLGDTAMYLCATSSSGFIGNEQFFGPGTRLTVL.

The rearrangement joins TRBV12-3 or TRBV12-4 to TRBJ2-4, with D unresolved. This CDR3 comprises 13 residues. V lost 3 bases and J 0 bases, leaving 3 bases between the germline ends. CDR3 DNA sequence: TGTGCCAGCAGTTTCATAGCCAAAAACATTCAGTACTTC. Its protein product is CASSFIAKNIQYF.

This clonotype has more than one count but fewer than ten. The chain uses TRBV6-2 or TRBV6-3 and TRBJ2-7; perhaps D is TRBD1 or TRBD2 (6 bases each). Germline CDR1 and CDR2: MNHEY and SVGEGT. Trimming shortened V by 1 base and J by 4 bases, and 23 bases separated the two germline ends. CDR3 size: 18 residues. The chain's CDR3 is CASSYYLGGGRRWYEQYF. As DNA, the CDR3 is TGTGCCAGCAGTTACTATCTTGGAGGGGGACGGCGATGGTACGAGCAGTACTTC.